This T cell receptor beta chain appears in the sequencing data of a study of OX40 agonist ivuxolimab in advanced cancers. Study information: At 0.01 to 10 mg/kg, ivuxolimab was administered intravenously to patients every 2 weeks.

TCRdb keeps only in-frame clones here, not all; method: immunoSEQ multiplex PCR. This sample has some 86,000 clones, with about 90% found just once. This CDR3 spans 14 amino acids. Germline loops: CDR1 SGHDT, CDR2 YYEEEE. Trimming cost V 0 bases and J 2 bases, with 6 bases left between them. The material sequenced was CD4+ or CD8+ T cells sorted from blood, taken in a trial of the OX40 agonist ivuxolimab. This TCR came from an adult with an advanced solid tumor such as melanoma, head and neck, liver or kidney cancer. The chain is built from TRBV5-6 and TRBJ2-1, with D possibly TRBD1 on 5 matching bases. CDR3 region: CASSLGQTYNEQFF. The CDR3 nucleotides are TGTGCCAGCAGCTTGGGACAGACCTACAATGAGCAGTTCTTC.